This TCR beta chain came from a study of cytomegalovirus exposure and HLA in healthy donors. Study-wide results and caveats: Fewer N-insertions (relative to the roughly 730-donor mean) were reportedly seen in an Asian-associated ancestry cluster in a later analysis.

Researchers ran the PCR with 60 Vbeta and 13 Jbeta primers. The repertoire was sequenced with immunoSEQ multiplex PCR; TCRdb's copy has only in-frame clones and lacks some. This sample's table has roughly 200,000 clones. About this clone itself: Antigen specificity is unknown.

Germline CDR1 reads SGDLS; CDR2 reads YYNGEE. Losses at the gene ends were 0 bases for V and 3 bases for J; bases not matched to a gene: 5. The CDR3 has 15 amino acids. The V and J genes are TRBV9 and TRBJ1-1; 7 bases map to TRBD1. Sequences were obtained from PBMCs. The source is a man aged 25 to 45 in good health and CMV-seronegative. The CDR3 loop is CASSVGLQGYTEAFF. CDR3 nucleotide sequence: TGTGCCAGCAGCGTAGGGTTACAGGGGTACACTGAAGCTTTCTTT.